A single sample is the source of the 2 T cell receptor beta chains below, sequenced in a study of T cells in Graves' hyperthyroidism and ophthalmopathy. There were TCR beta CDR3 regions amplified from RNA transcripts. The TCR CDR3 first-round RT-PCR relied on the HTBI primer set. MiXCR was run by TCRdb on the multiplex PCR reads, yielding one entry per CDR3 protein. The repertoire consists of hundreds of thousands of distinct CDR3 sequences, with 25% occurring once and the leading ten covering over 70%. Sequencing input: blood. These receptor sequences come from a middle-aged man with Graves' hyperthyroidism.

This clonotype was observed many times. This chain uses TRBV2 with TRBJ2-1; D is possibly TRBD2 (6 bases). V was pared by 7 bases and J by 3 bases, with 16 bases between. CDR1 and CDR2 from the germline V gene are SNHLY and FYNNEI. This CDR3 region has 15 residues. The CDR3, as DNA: TGTGCCAGCACATCGGAGGGCTCGGACTACAATGAGCAGTTCTTC. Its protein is CASTSEGSDYNEQFF.

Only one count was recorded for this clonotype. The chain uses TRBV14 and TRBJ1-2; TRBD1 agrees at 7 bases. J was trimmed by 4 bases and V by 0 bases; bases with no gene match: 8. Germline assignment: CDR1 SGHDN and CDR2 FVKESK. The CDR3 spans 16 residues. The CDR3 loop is CASSQEDWGDSYGYTF. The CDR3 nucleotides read TGTGCCAGCAGCCAAGAAGATTGGGGGGACAGCTATGGCTACACCTTC.